This TCR beta chain was identified during a study of cytomegalovirus exposure and HLA in healthy donors. Study-wide results and caveats: The majority of CMV-associated TCR beta chains were reported as apparently HLA-restricted in a later analysis.

The PCR was carried out with 60 Vbeta primers and 13 Jbeta primers. This table comes from immunoSEQ multiplex PCR, and its TCRdb copy is limited to in-frame clones, with some not included. In the table there are around 150,000 clones, around 78% of which are singletons. CDR3 length: 15 residues. CDR1 is MNHNY and CDR2 is SVGAGI in the germline V gene (reference sequence). Points on this clone: Antigen specificity is unknown. The junction departs from the called germline gene at one end, perhaps through a read error.

V is TRBV6-6 and J is TRBJ2-7; weak D call: TRBD2 (5 bases). The TCR was taken from a male donor in good health and CMV-seronegative. The sample was PBMCs. Written as DNA, the CDR3 is TGTCCCAGCAGTCAAGGACTCTATAGCTCCTACGAGCAGTACTTC. It translates to CPSSQGLYSSYEQYF.